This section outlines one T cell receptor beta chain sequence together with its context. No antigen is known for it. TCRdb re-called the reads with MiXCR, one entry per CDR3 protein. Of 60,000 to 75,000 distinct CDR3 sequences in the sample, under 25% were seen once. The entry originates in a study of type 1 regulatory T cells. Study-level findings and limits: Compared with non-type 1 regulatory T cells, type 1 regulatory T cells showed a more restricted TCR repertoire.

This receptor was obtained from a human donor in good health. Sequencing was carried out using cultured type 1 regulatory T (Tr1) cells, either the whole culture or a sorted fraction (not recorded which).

In DNA, the CDR3 is TGTGCCAGCTCACCAAGTCGGGCAGAGACCCAGTACTTC. It encodes CASSPSRAETQYF. The chain joins TRBV18 to TRBJ2-5; no definite D call. CDR1 is KGHSH, CDR2 LQKENI, per germline. This CDR3 contains 13 residues. V was pared by 2 bases and J by 4 bases, with 8 bases between.